This T cell receptor beta chain came from a study of blood T cells in healthy people across ages (dated by TCRdb to between 2014 and 2017). About the study as a whole: In model experiments, template switching captured about one uniquely barcoded TCR beta cDNA molecule for every two T cells. The study measured age-related changes in TCR beta repertoire diversity using deep sequencing normalized with unique cDNA molecular identifiers. Donors were grouped into four age groups: young (average approximately 16 years), middle-aged (39), aged (over 55) and long-lived (approximately 81). To avoid experimental bias, donors of different ages were randomly spread across the sequencing lanes. The study analyzed two additional independent replicas of 1 million unique cDNA reads from the same blood draw for two donors, one aged 18 to 30 and one aged 80 or older. Findings and caveats that apply to the study as a whole: Since profiling was done on bulk unsorted PBMCs, naive and antigen-experienced compartments could not be conclusively compared. Because the CMV infection status of the donors was unknown, age-related changes in expanded clonotypes may potentially have been confounded. Observed TCR beta diversity correlated strongly with the percentage of naive T cells measured by flow cytometry. Compared with the aged group, the long-lived group had more naive CD4+ T cells, fewer expanded clones and increased TCR diversity, suggesting age selection. As age increased, observed TCR beta diversity per million T cells dropped in a roughly linear way, and a significant reduction was already evident by age around 41. Estimates of total diversity based on one million sequenced T cells were regarded as lower bounds and as underestimates.

The CDR3 numbers 15 residues from cysteine through phenylalanine. Only the CDR3 portion is preserved as DNA: 45 bases, with reading frame beginning at the first base. In the germline V gene (reference sequence), CDR1 corresponds to LNHDA and CDR2 to SQIVND. Systemically healthy Caucasian individuals from Russia, some 40 in total and aged roughly 6 to 100 years, were included as donors. Ten milliliters of peripheral blood were drawn from each donor into EDTA-treated Vacutainer tubes. Ficoll-Paque density-gradient centrifugation was used to isolate PBMCs, with at least 7 million per sample. Trizol reagent was used to extract total RNA from PBMCs, with at least 5.5 micrograms per sample. The percentages of naive CD45RAhigh/CD27high T cells were determined by flow cytometry on a PBMC aliquot from every donor. Of note for this clonotype: Its antigen is unknown. Per-nucleotide qualities are absent, and no much larger clonotype sits a single base away.

Receptors were amplified or captured by 5' RACE. The reads were generated on an Illumina HiSeq 2500. A second PCR of about 6 to 12 cycles was run with a J-beta primer mix and a sample-barcoded 5' primer. A unique molecular identifier was introduced onto each TCR beta cDNA molecule by a template-switch 5' adaptor carrying 12 random nucleotides. Each sample yielded at least 2.5 million CDR3-containing paired-end reads. First-strand cDNA was synthesized from all RNA with the Mint cDNA synthesis kit, primed by a TRBC-specific oligonucleotide. All cDNA was treated with uracil-DNA glycosylase and then went through a first 18-cycle PCR with the universal primers M1SS and BC2_uni_R. The authors' pipeline ran thus. For normalization, 1 million high-quality reads were randomly selected from each sample, with every read carrying a distinct molecular identifier. Reads sharing molecular identifiers were discarded rather than binned into consensus sequences. CDR3 identification, clonotype clustering and error correction used MiTCR with a Q25 quality threshold and the strictest error-elimination algorithm. A nonparametric unseen species model with Euler transformation was used to estimate lower-bound total TCR beta diversity. TCRdb handled the public reads itself, with Q25 trimming in fastp and clone calling in MiXCR, and kept productive beta chains. All rows with the same CDR3 protein become a single entry with the most common DNA and genes. TCRdb, rather than the study authors, made the V and J calls. The sample records more than 650,000 distinct CDR3 sequences, around half of which are singletons. The ten largest account for approximately 40% of the sample.

In this chain, TRBV19 is recombined with TRBJ2-4, with 8 bases in between that match TRBD1. The DNA matches TRBJ2-7 better at its end, which makes the J call doubtful. This sequence originates from an elderly man in good health. Sequences were obtained from blood. The nucleotides are TGTGCCAGTACCTCGGGACAGGTAGGGCACTACGAGCAGTACTTC. This encodes CASTSGQVGHYEQYF.